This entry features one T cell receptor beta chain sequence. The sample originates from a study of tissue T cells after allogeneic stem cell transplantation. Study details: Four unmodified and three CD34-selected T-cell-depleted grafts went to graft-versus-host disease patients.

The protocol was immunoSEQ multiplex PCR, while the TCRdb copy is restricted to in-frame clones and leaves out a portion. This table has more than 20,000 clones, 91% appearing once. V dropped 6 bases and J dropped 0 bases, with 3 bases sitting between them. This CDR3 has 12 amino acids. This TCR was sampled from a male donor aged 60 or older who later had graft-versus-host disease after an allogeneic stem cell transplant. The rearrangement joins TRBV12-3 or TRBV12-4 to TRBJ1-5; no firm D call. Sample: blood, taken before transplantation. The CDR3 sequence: CASRDSNQPQHF. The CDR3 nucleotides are TGTGCCAGCAGAGATAGCAATCAGCCCCAGCATTTT.